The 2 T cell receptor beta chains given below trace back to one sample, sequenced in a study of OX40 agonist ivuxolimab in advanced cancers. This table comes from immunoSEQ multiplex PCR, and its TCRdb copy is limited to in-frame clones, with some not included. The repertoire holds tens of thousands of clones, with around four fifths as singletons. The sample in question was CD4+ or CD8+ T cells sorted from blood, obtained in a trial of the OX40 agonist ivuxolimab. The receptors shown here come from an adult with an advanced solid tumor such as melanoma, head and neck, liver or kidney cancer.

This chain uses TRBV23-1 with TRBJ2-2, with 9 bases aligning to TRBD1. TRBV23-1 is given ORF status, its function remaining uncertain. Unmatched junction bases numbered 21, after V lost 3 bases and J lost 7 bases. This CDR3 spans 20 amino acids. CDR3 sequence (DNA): TGCGCCAGCAGTCACCCCGGACAGGGGAGACTAGTCAGCAATGGCGGGGAGCTGTTTTTT. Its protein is CASSHPGQGRLVSNGGELFF.

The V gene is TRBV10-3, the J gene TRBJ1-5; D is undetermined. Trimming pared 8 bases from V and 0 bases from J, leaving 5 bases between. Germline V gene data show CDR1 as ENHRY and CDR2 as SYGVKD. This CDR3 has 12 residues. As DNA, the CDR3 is TGTGCCATCGGAGCTAGCAATCAGCCCCAGCATTTT. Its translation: CAIGASNQPQHF.